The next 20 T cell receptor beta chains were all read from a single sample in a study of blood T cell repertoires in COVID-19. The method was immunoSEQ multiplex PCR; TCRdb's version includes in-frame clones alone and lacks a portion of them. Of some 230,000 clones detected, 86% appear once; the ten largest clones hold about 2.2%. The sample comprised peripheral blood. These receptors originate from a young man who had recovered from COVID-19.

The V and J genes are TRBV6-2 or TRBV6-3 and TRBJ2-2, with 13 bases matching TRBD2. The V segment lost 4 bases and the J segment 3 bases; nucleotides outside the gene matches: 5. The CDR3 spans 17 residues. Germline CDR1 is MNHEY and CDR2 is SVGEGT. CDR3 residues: CASSLTSGGADTGELFF. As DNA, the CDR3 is TGTGCCAGCAGTTTAACTAGCGGGGGGGCCGACACCGGGGAGCTGTTTTTT.

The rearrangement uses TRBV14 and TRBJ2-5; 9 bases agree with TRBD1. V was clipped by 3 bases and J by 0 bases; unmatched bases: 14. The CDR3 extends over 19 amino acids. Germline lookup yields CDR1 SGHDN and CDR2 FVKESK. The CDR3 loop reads CASSQSEPGQGKYQETQYF. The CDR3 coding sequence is TGTGCCAGCAGCCAGTCTGAACCGGGACAGGGAAAGTACCAAGAGACCCAGTACTTC.

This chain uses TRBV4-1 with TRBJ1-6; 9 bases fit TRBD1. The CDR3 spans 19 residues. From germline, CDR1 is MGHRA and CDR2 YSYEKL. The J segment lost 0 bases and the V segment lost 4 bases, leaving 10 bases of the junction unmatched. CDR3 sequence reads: CASSRLQGAKSSYNSPLHF. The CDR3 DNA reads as TGCGCCAGCAGCCGCCTACAGGGGGCCAAAAGCTCCTATAATTCACCCCTCCACTTT.

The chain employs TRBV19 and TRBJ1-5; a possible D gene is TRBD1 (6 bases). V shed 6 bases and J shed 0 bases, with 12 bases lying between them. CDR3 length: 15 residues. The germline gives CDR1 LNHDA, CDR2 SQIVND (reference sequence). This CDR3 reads CASSPGTRSNQPQHF. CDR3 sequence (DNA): TGTGCCAGTAGCCCCGGGACACGTAGCAATCAGCCCCAGCATTTT.

The CDR3 is CASRASGTSGGWVEQYF. For the CDR3, the DNA is TGTGCCAGCAGGGCTTCCGGGACTAGCGGGGGGTGGGTCGAGCAGTACTTC. The V gene is TRBV3-1 (or the pseudogene TRBV3-2), the J gene TRBJ2-7, with TRBD2 matching 15 bases. Germline V gives CDR1 LGHDT, CDR2 YNNKEL (reference sequence). The ends lost 6 bases at V and 6 bases at J; junction bases unmatched: 12. This CDR3 is 17 amino acids long.

CDR3 sequence (DNA): TGTGCCATCAGGAAGGGACTAGCGGGGGTATCGACCTATACCGATACGCAGTATTTT. Translated: CAIRKGLAGVSTYTDTQYF. The genes are TRBV10-3 and TRBJ2-3; 14 bases are shared with TRBD2. Germline CDR1 ENHRY, CDR2 SYGVKD. V lost 6 bases to trimming and J lost 6 bases; unmatched junction nucleotides: 17. This CDR3 is built from 19 residues.

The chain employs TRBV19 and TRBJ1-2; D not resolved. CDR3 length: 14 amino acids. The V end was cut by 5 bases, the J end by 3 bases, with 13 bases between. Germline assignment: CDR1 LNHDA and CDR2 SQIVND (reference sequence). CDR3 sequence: CASSLRLRDYGYTF. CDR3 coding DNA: TGTGCCAGTAGTTTAAGGTTACGGGACTATGGCTACACCTTC. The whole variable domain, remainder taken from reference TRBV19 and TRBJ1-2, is DGGITQSPKYLFRKEGQNVTLSCEQNLNHDAMYWYRQDPGQGLRLIYYSQIVNDFQKGDIAEGYSVSREKKESFPLTVTSAQKNPTAFYLCASSLRLRDYGYTFGSGTRLTVV.

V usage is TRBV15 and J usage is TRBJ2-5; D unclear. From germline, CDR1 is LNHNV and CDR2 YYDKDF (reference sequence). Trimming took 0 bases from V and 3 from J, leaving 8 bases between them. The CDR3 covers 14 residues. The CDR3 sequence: CATSRDRREETQYF. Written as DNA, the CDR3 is TGTGCCACCAGCAGAGATCGCCGAGAAGAGACCCAGTACTTC. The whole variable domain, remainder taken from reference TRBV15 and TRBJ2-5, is DAMVIQNPRYQVTQFGKPVTLSCSQTLNHNVMYWYQQKSSQAPKLLFHYYDKDFNNEADTPDNFQSRRPNTSFCFLDIRSPGLGDTAMYLCATSRDRREETQYFGPGTRLLVL.

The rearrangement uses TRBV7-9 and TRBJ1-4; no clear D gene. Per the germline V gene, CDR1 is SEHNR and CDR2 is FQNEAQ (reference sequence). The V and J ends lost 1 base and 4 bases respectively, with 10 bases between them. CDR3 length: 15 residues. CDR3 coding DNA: TGTGCCAGCAGCTTAGGTGGACTGATTAATGAAAAACTGTTTTTT. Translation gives CASSLGGLINEKLFF.

CDR3 amino acids: CASSPGWGTEAFF. The CDR3 DNA is TGTGCCAGCAGTCCAGGGTGGGGCACTGAAGCTTTCTTT. V is TRBV6-5 and J is TRBJ1-1, with D possibly matching TRBD1 (5 bases). Germline values: CDR1 MNHEY, CDR2 SVGAGI. V was cut by 5 bases and J by 4 bases, with 11 bases left in between. The CDR3 is made up of 13 amino acids.

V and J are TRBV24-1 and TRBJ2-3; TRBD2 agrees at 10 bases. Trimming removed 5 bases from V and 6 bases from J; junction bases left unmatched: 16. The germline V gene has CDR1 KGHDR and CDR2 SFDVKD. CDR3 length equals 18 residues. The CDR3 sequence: CATSGGSGGLGTLDTQYF. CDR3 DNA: TGTGCCACCAGTGGGGGTAGCGGGGGGCTGGGTACCTTGGATACGCAGTATTTT.

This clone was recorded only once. CDR3 amino acids: CASRRWGEAGNTIYF. The CDR3 DNA sequence: TGTGCCAGCAGAAGATGGGGGGAGGCTGGAAACACCATATATTTT. J is TRBJ1-3 and V is TRBV6-5; a weak D match, TRBD1 (5 bases). The CDR3 is 15 residues long. CDR1 and CDR2 (germline): MNHEY, SVGAGI. Trimming took off 6 bases at V and 2 bases at J, with 14 bases between the two ends.

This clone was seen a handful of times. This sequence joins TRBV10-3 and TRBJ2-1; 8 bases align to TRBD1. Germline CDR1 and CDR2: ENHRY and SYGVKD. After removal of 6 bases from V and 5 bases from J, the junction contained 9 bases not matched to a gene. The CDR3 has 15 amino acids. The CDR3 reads CAIRVQDRVNNEQFF. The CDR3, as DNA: TGTGCCATCAGGGTTCAGGACAGGGTCAACAATGAGCAGTTCTTC.

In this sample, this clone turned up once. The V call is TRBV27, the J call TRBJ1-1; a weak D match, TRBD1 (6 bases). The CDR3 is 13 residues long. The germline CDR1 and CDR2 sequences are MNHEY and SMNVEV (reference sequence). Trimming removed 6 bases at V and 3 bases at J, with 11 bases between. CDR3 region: CASSVQGYTEAFF. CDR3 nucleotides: TGTGCCAGCAGCGTACAGGGATACACTGAAGCTTTCTTT.

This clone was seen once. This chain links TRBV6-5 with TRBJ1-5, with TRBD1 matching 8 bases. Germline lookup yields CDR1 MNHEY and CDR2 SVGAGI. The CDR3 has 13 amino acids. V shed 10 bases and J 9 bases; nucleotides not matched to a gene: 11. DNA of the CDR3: TGTGCCACCAACCCCAGGGGGCCTTGGCCCCAGCATTTT. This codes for CATNPRGPWPQHF.

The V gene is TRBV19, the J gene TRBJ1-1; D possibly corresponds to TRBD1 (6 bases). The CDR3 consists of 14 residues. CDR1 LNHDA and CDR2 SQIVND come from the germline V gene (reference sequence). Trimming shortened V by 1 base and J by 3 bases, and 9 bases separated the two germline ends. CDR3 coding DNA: TGTGCCAGTAGTATAGTTTCAGGGGACACTGAAGCTTTCTTT. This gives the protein CASSIVSGDTEAFF.

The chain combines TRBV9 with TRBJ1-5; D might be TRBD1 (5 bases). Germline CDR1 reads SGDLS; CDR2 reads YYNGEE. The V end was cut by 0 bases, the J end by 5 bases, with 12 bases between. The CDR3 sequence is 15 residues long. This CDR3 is CASSVAQGIDQPQHF. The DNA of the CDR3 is TGTGCCAGCAGCGTAGCTCAGGGTATCGATCAGCCCCAGCATTTT.

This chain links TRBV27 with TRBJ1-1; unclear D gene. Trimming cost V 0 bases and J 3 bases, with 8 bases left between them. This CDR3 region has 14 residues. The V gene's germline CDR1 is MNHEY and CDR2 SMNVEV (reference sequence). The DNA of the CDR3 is TGTGCCAGCAGTTTATCCTACAGACACACTGAAGCTTTCTTT. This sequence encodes CASSLSYRHTEAFF.

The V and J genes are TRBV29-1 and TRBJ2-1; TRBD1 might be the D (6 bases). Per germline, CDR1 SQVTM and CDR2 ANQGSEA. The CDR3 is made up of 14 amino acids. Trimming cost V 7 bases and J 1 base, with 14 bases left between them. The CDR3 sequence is CSGDPGESYNEQFF. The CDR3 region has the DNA TGCAGCGGCGACCCAGGGGAGTCCTACAATGAGCAGTTCTTC.

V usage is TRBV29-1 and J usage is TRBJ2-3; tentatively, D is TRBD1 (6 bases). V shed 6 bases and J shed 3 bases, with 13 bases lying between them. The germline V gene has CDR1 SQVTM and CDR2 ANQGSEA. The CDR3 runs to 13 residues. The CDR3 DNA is TGCAGCGTGGCGGAGCAGGGGACAGATACGCAGTATTTT. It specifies CSVAEQGTDTQYF.